This TCR beta chain stems from a study of blood T cell repertoires in COVID-19. Per the germline V gene, CDR1 is SGHRS and CDR2 is YFSETQ. The CDR3 extends over 15 amino acids. Trimming cost V 2 bases and J 0 bases, with 9 bases left between them. As regards this clone: Other DNA sequences in the sample encode the same CDR3.

Method: immunoSEQ multiplex PCR; TCRdb's copy keeps in-frame clones and lacks some. Of about 250,000 clones listed, approximately 82% are singletons. The sample comprised peripheral blood. This clonotype was obtained from a man older than 75 with acute or convalescent COVID-19. This chain joins TRBV5-1 and TRBJ2-1, with D perhaps matching TRBD2 (6 bases). The CDR3 sequence: CASSLAGASYNEQFF. In DNA form, the CDR3 reads TGCGCCAGCAGCTTAGCGGGTGCCTCCTACAATGAGCAGTTCTTC.